The sequence of this TCR beta chain was determined in a study of cytomegalovirus exposure and HLA in healthy donors. Findings of the study overall: There were some public TCRs occurring in many donors, but most TCR sequences were rare.

With regard to this clone: Its specificity is not known. Mismatch with germline at one junction end may stem from a read error.

Amplification used 60 Vbeta primers and 13 Jbeta primers. Sequenced by immunoSEQ multiplex PCR; TCRdb stores in-frame clones only, minus some. Here the sample spans 140,000 or so clones, around three quarters being singletons. CDR3 length equals 14 residues. The V gene's germline CDR1 is MNHEY and CDR2 SVGAGI. This sequence originates from a man aged 40-55 years in good health and CMV-seronegative. Sample: PBMCs. The chain couples TRBV6-5 to TRBJ1-5, with 7 bases aligning to TRBD1. CDR3 region: CASSKDRLNQPQNF. The DNA of the CDR3 is TGTGCCAGCAGTAAGGACAGGTTGAATCAGCCCCAGAATTTT.